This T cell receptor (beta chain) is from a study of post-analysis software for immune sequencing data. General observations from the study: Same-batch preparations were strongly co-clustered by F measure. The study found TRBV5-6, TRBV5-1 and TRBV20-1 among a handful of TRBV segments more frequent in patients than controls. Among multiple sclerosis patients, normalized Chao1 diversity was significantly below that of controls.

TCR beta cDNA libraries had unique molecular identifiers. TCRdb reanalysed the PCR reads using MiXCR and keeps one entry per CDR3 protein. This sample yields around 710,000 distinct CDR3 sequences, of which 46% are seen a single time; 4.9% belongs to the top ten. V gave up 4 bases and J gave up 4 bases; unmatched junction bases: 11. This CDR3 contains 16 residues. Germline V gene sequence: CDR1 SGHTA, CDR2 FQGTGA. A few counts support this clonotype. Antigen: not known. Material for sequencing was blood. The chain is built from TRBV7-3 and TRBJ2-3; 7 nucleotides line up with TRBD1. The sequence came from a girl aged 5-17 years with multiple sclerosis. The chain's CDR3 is CASSSSVDRWADTQYF. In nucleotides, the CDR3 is TGTGCCAGCAGCTCCTCAGTGGACAGGTGGGCAGATACGCAGTATTTT. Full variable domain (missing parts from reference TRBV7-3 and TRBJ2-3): GAGVSQTPSNKVTEKGKYVELRCDPISGHTALYWYRQSLGQGPEFLIYFQGTGAADDSGLPNDRFFAVRPEGSVSTLKIQRTERGDSAVYLCASSSSVDRWADTQYFGPGTRLTVL.